The source of this T cell receptor beta chain is a study of long-term antiretroviral therapy in people with HIV. Study-wide points: Within the repertoire, clones expanded before ART were dominant at all time points. Controls showed broader CDR3 length ranges than did the HIV repertoires. After ART, diversity increased yet remained lower than transplant donor controls.

A remark on this clone: Its cognate antigen is unknown.

Each HIV participant was treated in the United States. The assay used was immunoSEQ (version v3.0), run at survey level. Clones were sequenced by immunoSEQ multiplex PCR, and TCRdb holds only the in-frame ones, with some missing. The sample lists around 15,000 clones; roughly 80% were seen once. V gave up 5 bases and J gave up 1 base, with 12 bases separating them. Germline CDR1 SGHTA, CDR2 FQGNSA. The CDR3 is 15 amino acids. The receptor was derived from a woman in her forties or fifties with HIV. This specimen was unsorted PBMCs, taken 1.5 years before starting antiretroviral therapy. V is TRBV7-2 and J is TRBJ1-5; the D is unclear. This chain's CDR3 is CASSPQPDSNQPQHF. The CDR3, as DNA: TGTGCCAGCAGCCCACAGCCAGACAGCAATCAGCCCCAGCATTTT. Drawing the rest from reference TRBV7-2 and TRBJ1-5, the complete variable domain is GAGVSQSPSNKVTEKGKDVELRCDPISGHTALYWYRQSLGQGLEFLIYFQGNSAPDKSGLPSDRFSAERTGGSVSTLTIQRTQQEDSAVYLCASSPQPDSNQPQHFGDGTRLSIL.